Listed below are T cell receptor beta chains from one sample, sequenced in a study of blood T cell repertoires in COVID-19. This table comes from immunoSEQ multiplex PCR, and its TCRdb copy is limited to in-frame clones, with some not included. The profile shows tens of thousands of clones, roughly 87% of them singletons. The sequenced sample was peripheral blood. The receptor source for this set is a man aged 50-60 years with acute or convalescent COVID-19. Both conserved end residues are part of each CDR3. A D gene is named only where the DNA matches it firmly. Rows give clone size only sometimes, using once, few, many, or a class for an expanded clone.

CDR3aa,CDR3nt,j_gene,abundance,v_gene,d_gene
CASSSRGTEAFF,TGTGCCAGCTCATCAAGAGGGACTGAAGCTTTCTTT,TRBJ1-1,once,TRBV18,NA
CASSVAAGGYTGELFF,TGTGCCAGCAGCGTAGCTGCAGGGGGCTATACCGGGGAGCTGTTTTTT,TRBJ2-2,NA,TRBV9,TRBD1
CASSREQGTQETQYF,TGTGCCAGCAGCCGAGAACAGGGGACCCAAGAGACCCAGTACTTC,TRBJ2-5,NA,TRBV7-8,TRBD1
CASSQDPNIGALYQPQHF,TGTGCCAGCAGCCAAGATCCTAATATTGGGGCTCTGTATCAGCCCCAGCATTTT,TRBJ1-5,NA,TRBV3-1/TRBV3-2,NA
CASRDGGYEQYF,TGTGCCAGCAGGGACGGAGGCTACGAGCAGTACTTC,TRBJ2-7,few,TRBV7-9,NA
CASSLDLGPGELFF,TGTGCCAGCAGCTTAGATCTCGGTCCCGGGGAGCTGTTTTTT,TRBJ2-2,NA,TRBV7-2,NA
CASSLYGGASNSPLHF,TGTGCCAGCAGTTTATATGGGGGGGCCTCTAATTCACCCCTCCACTTT,TRBJ1-6,NA,TRBV27,NA
CASSPTGRGKETQYF,TGTGCCAGCAGCCCCACGGGGCGGGGGAAAGAGACCCAGTACTTC,TRBJ2-5,medium-sized,TRBV7-3,TRBD2
CASSVVQENTEAFF,TGTGCCAGCAGCGTAGTACAGGAGAACACTGAAGCTTTCTTT,TRBJ1-1,NA,TRBV9,NA
CASSQDLAGGPYGYTF,TGTGCCAGCAGCCAAGATCTAGCAGGGGGGCCCTATGGCTACACCTTC,TRBJ1-2,NA,TRBV4-2,TRBD1
CASGLVPDRGLQPQHF,TGTGCTAGTGGTTTGGTACCCGACCGGGGACTGCAGCCCCAGCATTTT,TRBJ1-5,NA,TRBV12-5,NA
CASRGQEDYGYTF,TGTGCCAGTCGGGGACAGGAGGACTATGGCTACACCTTC,TRBJ1-2,NA,TRBV19,TRBD1
CATSRERLNYDGYTF,TGTGCCACCAGCAGAGAACGGCTCAACTATGATGGCTACACCTTC,TRBJ1-2,NA,TRBV15,NA
CASSPGLTEREQFF,TGTGCCAGCTCACCCGGACTAACGGAACGTGAGCAGTTCTTC,TRBJ2-1,NA,TRBV18,NA
CASNRVVATNEKLFF,TGTGCCAGCAACAGAGTGGTCGCAACTAATGAAAAACTGTTTTTT,TRBJ1-4,NA,TRBV2,NA
CASSFLFRSTDTQYF,TGTGCCAGCAGCTTTCTCTTCAGAAGCACAGATACGCAGTATTTT,TRBJ2-3,NA,TRBV5-6,NA
CASSLNINQPQHF,TGTGCCAGCAGCTTGAACATAAATCAGCCCCAGCATTTT,TRBJ1-5,NA,TRBV5-8,NA
CASSRRQGRNTEAFF,TGTGCCAGCAGCCGACGACAGGGGCGGAACACTGAAGCTTTCTTT,TRBJ1-1,NA,TRBV5-8,TRBD1
CATSEGGANGYTF,TGTGCCACCAGTGAAGGGGGCGCGAATGGCTACACCTTC,TRBJ1-2,NA,TRBV24-1,TRBD1
CASSLAGGGGYTF,TGTGCCAGCAGCTTGGCAGGGGGTGGTGGCTACACCTTC,TRBJ1-2,NA,TRBV5-6,TRBD1
CASSRRERGSTDTQYF,TGCGCCAGCAGCCGAAGGGAGCGGGGATCCACAGATACGCAGTATTTT,TRBJ2-3,NA,TRBV5-1,TRBD2
CAIRDRGDQPQHF,TGTGCCATCAGGGACAGGGGGGATCAGCCCCAGCATTTT,TRBJ1-5,NA,TRBV10-3,TRBD1
CASSPDRGSGNTIYF,TGTGCCAGCTCGCCGGACAGGGGCTCTGGAAACACCATATATTTT,TRBJ1-3,NA,TRBV18,TRBD1
CASSPGLARLAKNIQYF,TGTGCCAGTAGTCCTGGACTAGCCCGTCTAGCCAAAAACATTCAGTACTTC,TRBJ2-4,NA,TRBV19,TRBD2
CASSFGLPEAFF,TGTGCCAGCAGTTTTGGGCTACCTGAAGCTTTCTTT,TRBJ1-1,NA,TRBV28,NA
CATSRLPRGRAWEQYF,TGTGCCACCAGCAGACTCCCTCGCGGGAGGGCCTGGGAGCAGTACTTC,TRBJ2-7,few,TRBV15,TRBD2
CASSSSGYGYTF,TGTGCCAGCAGTTCGTCAGGCTATGGCTACACCTTC,TRBJ1-2,NA,TRBV28,NA
CASSLGGRTDTQYF,TGTGCCAGCAGCTTGGGGGGGCGCACAGATACGCAGTATTTT,TRBJ2-3,NA,TRBV5-6,NA
CASRLFEGGPYEQYF,TGTGCCAGCAGGCTATTTGAGGGAGGGCCCTACGAGCAGTACTTC,TRBJ2-7,NA,TRBV2,TRBD2
CASSPVPGQGQETQYF,TGTGCCAGCTCGCCCGTCCCGGGACAGGGTCAAGAGACCCAGTACTTC,TRBJ2-5,NA,TRBV18,TRBD1
CASSTTRVNEQFF,TGTGCCAGCAGTACGACTAGAGTCAATGAGCAGTTCTTC,TRBJ2-1,NA,TRBV27,NA
CASRGQAPNTGELFF,TGTGCCAGCAGGGGACAGGCTCCGAACACCGGGGAGCTGTTTTTT,TRBJ2-2,once,TRBV7-2,TRBD1
CATSPRIRGLAGTDTQYF,TGTGCCACCAGCCCGAGGATACGCGGGCTAGCGGGCACAGATACGCAGTATTTT,TRBJ2-3,NA,TRBV24-1,TRBD2
CASHGQPGNTQYF,TGTGCCAGCCATGGACAGCCGGGGAATACGCAGTATTTT,TRBJ2-3,NA,TRBV6-6,NA
CASSRSGTSGGHSGANVLTF,TGTGCCAGCAGTCGCTCTGGGACTAGCGGGGGGCACTCTGGGGCCAACGTCCTGACTTTC,TRBJ2-6,NA,TRBV3-1/TRBV3-2,TRBD2
CAWSVGRGQPQHF,TGTGCCTGGAGTGTAGGGAGGGGACAGCCCCAGCATTTT,TRBJ1-5,few,TRBV30,NA
CASSHKRQAAPEAFF,TGTGCCAGCAGTCACAAACGACAGGCGGCCCCTGAAGCTTTCTTT,TRBJ1-1,few,TRBV6-6,NA
CASSYSGHLAGGELFF,TGTGCCAGCAGTTACTCGGGACATCTAGCGGGCGGGGAGCTGTTTTTT,TRBJ2-2,NA,TRBV7-9,TRBD2
CASSLGGFDGVNGNTIYF,TGTGCCAGCAGCCTCGGAGGGTTCGACGGGGTAAATGGAAACACCATATATTTT,TRBJ1-3,NA,TRBV4-2,NA
CASSTGTGAGNTIYF,TGCGCCAGCAGCACCGGGACAGGCGCTGGAAACACCATATATTTT,TRBJ1-3,NA,TRBV5-1,TRBD1
CASSRQMNTEAFF,TGTGCCAGTAGTAGACAGATGAACACTGAAGCTTTCTTT,TRBJ1-1,NA,TRBV19,NA
CASSLGQGAEKLFF,TGCGCCAGCAGCCTGGGACAGGGGGCGGAAAAACTGTTTTTT,TRBJ1-4,few,TRBV5-1,TRBD1
CASSGTSGGVETQYF,TGTGCCAGCAGCGGGACTAGCGGGGGTGTAGAGACCCAGTACTTC,TRBJ2-5,NA,TRBV6-5,TRBD2
CASSLSFDKESPLHF,TGTGCCAGCAGCTTAAGTTTCGACAAAGAATCACCCCTCCACTTT,TRBJ1-6,NA,TRBV7-3,NA
CASSQDRGNEKLFF,TGCGCCAGCAGCCAAGACAGGGGAAATGAAAAACTGTTTTTT,TRBJ1-4,few,TRBV4-1,NA
CASSSSGAGELFF,TGTGCCAGTAGTTCGTCAGGGGCGGGGGAGCTGTTTTTT,TRBJ2-2,NA,TRBV19,NA
CASSLTSIQETQYF,TGCGCCAGCAGCTTGACATCCATCCAAGAGACCCAGTACTTC,TRBJ2-5,NA,TRBV5-1,NA
CASSQASGRLVSAEQYF,TGTGCCAGCAGCCAAGCTTCGGGGAGACTAGTATCGGCCGAGCAGTACTTC,TRBJ2-7,NA,TRBV4-2,NA
CASSLTGGWYNSPLHF,TGTGCCAGCAGCCTTACAGGGGGTTGGTATAATTCACCCCTCCACTTT,TRBJ1-6,NA,TRBV5-5,TRBD1
CAWSHTGGTEAFF,TGTGCCTGGAGCCATACAGGGGGCACTGAAGCTTTCTTT,TRBJ1-1,once,TRBV30,TRBD1
CASSGRRTAGRLSSYNEQFF,TGTGCCAGCAGTGGCCGGAGAACAGCCGGGAGGCTCAGCTCCTACAATGAGCAGTTCTTC,TRBJ2-1,NA,TRBV6-1,TRBD2
CASNTLQGAGELFF,TGTGCCAGCAATACTCTACAGGGGGCCGGGGAGCTGTTTTTT,TRBJ2-2,NA,TRBV6-4,TRBD1
CAWSISDTEAFF,TGTGCCTGGAGTATATCCGACACTGAAGCTTTCTTT,TRBJ1-1,NA,TRBV30,NA
CASSLAGGRNNNEQFF,TGTGCCAGCAGCTTAGCGGGAGGACGGAACAACAATGAGCAGTTCTTC,TRBJ2-1,NA,TRBV7-9,NA
CASSETGQDGYTF,TGTGCCAGCAGTGAAACAGGCCAGGATGGCTACACCTTC,TRBJ1-2,NA,TRBV2,NA
CASSERGLGPGDEQFF,TGTGCCAGCAGTGAAAGGGGGCTAGGGCCCGGGGATGAGCAGTTCTTC,TRBJ2-1,NA,TRBV25-1,TRBD1
CASSQRDRGEETQYF,TGTGCCAGCAGTCAGCGGGACAGGGGAGAAGAGACCCAGTACTTC,TRBJ2-5,once,TRBV28,TRBD1